The 26 T cell receptor beta chains below come from one sample, sequenced in a study of T cells after yellow fever vaccination. TCRdb re-analysed the 5' RACE reads in MiXCR, keeping a single row per CDR3 protein. The table records about 350,000 distinct CDR3 sequences, roughly an eighth of them present only once. Sample: CD4+ T cells sorted from PBMCs, taken 15 days after the yellow fever booster vaccination. These receptors were taken from a man younger than 35 who received the YFV17D yellow fever vaccine.

The chain combines TRBV11-2 with TRBJ2-1; 10 positions match TRBD2. The CDR3 is 17 residues long. After removal of 2 bases from V and 4 bases from J, the junction contained 8 bases not matched to a gene. Germline lookup yields CDR1 SGHAT and CDR2 FQNNGV. This CDR3 reads CASSLLRSSGRYNEQFF. CDR3 nucleotides: TGTGCCAGCAGCTTACTCCGGAGTAGCGGGAGGTACAATGAGCAGTTCTTC. Drawing the rest from reference TRBV11-2 and TRBJ2-1, the complete variable domain is EAGVAQSPRYKIIEKRQSVAFWCNPISGHATLYWYQQILGQGPKLLIQFQNNGVVDDSQLPKDRFSAERLKGVDSTLKIQPAKLEDSAVYLCASSLLRSSGRYNEQFFGPGTRLTVL.

This clonotype was counted a few times. This sequence joins TRBV29-1 and TRBJ1-5; 7 nucleotides match TRBD1. V shed 6 bases and J 5 bases; nucleotides not matched to a gene: 7. There are 13 residues in the CDR3. From germline, CDR1 is SQVTM and CDR2 ANQGSEA. CDR3 protein: CSVRQGEHQPQHF. CDR3 nucleotide sequence: TGCAGCGTCAGACAGGGAGAGCATCAGCCCCAGCATTTT.

The sample holds many counts of this clonotype. This chain joins TRBV20-1 and TRBJ2-2; TRBD2 aligns across 7 bases. The junction had 10 bases not matched to a gene; V was cut back by 6 bases and J by 3 bases. The CDR3 contains 15 residues. Germline V lookup: CDR1 DFQATT, CDR2 SNEGSKA (reference sequence). The CDR3 nucleotides read TGCAGTGCCAGGCGAGAGCGGGGTTACACCGGGGAGCTGTTTTTT. Translating it yields CSARRERGYTGELFF.

This clonotype was seen only a few times. V usage is TRBV7-3 and J usage is TRBJ2-5; 7 nucleotides match TRBD2. The germline V gene has CDR1 SGHTA and CDR2 FQGTGA. CDR3 length: 15 amino acids. V gave up 1 base and J gave up 4 bases; unmatched junction bases: 6. The CDR3 reads CASSLRGGIRETQYF. The DNA of the CDR3 is TGTGCCAGCAGCTTAAGGGGAGGGATAAGAGAGACCCAGTACTTC.

This clonotype has only a few counts. V is TRBV30 and J is TRBJ2-5; TRBD2 might be the D (5 bases). The germline gives CDR1 GTSNPN, CDR2 SVGIG (reference sequence). The V end lost 1 base, the J end lost 5 bases, and 14 bases lay between the germline ends. The CDR3 consists of 14 residues. This CDR3 reads CAWSDGVAWETQYF. The CDR3, as DNA: TGTGCCTGGAGTGATGGGGTAGCGTGGGAGACCCAGTACTTC. Filled out from reference TRBV30 and TRBJ2-5, the complete variable domain reads SQTIHQWPATLVQPVGSPLSLECTVEGTSNPNLYWYRQAAGRGLQLLFYSVGIGQISSEVPQNLSASRPQDRQFILSSKKLLLSDSGFYLCAWSDGVAWETQYFGPGTRLLVL.

This chain uses TRBV9 with TRBJ2-1, with D possibly called TRBD1 or TRBD2 (5 bases each). The CDR3 is 15 residues long. Germline lookup yields CDR1 SGDLS and CDR2 YYNGEE. V was clipped by 5 bases and J by 0 bases, with 12 bases between them. CDR3 region: CASSVGASSYNEQFF. The CDR3 DNA is TGTGCCAGCAGTGTCGGGGCGAGCTCCTACAATGAGCAGTTCTTC.

At least ten counts were recorded for this clonotype. The chain carries TRBV28 and TRBJ1-2, with 7 bases identical to TRBD1. Germline V gene data show CDR1 as MDHEN and CDR2 as SYDVKM. Trimming cost V 5 bases and J 2 bases; bases outside gene matches: 2. This CDR3 is built from 13 residues. The CDR3 sequence: CASSEGQNYGYTF. The CDR3 DNA is TGTGCCAGCAGTGAGGGACAGAACTATGGCTACACCTTC.

This clonotype was picked up a small number of times. The V gene is TRBV20-1, the J gene TRBJ2-1; possibly TRBD2 for D (6 bases). There are 12 residues in the CDR3. V dropped 6 bases and J dropped 9 bases, with 15 bases sitting between them. Germline assignment: CDR1 DFQATT and CDR2 SNEGSKA (reference sequence). The CDR3 bases are TGCAGTGCGCCCGGGGGTCAACCTGAGCAGTTCTTC. Protein sequence: CSAPGGQPEQFF.

There are a few counts of this clonotype. The chain recombines TRBV3-1 with TRBJ1-1; D possibly corresponds to TRBD1 (6 bases). CDR1 and CDR2 (germline): LGHDT, YNNKEL (reference sequence). The CDR3 extends over 14 amino acids. V lost 3 bases and J 1 base, leaving 9 bases between the germline ends. CDR3 in amino acids: CASSHSDRNTEAFF. The DNA for the CDR3 is TGTGCCAGCAGCCACTCGGACAGGAACACTGAAGCTTTCTTT.

The V call is TRBV7-2, the J call TRBJ2-5; D possibly corresponds to TRBD2 (6 bases). From germline, CDR1 is SGHTA and CDR2 FQGNSA. The V gene lost 1 base and the J gene lost 5 bases, with 11 bases spanning the gap. This CDR3 is 14 amino acids long. As DNA, the CDR3 is TGTGCCAGCAGCTTAGTCAGCGGGCCGGAGACCCAGTACTTC. Its translation: CASSLVSGPETQYF.

This clonotype was seen more than once but under ten times. The chain couples TRBV7-9 to TRBJ2-5; tentative D call: TRBD2 (5 bases). CDR3 size: 16 residues. Trimming took off 7 bases at V and 7 bases at J, with 25 bases between the two ends. Germline assignment: CDR1 SEHNR and CDR2 FQNEAQ (reference sequence). CDR3 DNA: TGTGCCAGCATGAGAACCAACGGGGAGACCCCAAGGACCCAGTACTTC. Its protein is CASMRTNGETPRTQYF.

This clonotype was counted a single time. This chain links TRBV28 with TRBJ2-7; D tentatively reads TRBD1 or TRBD2 (7 bases each). Germline assignment: CDR1 MDHEN and CDR2 SYDVKM. V lost 6 bases to trimming and J lost 0 bases, with 15 bases between them. CDR3 size: 15 residues. The chain's CDR3 is CASRGGTVVSYEQYV. The CDR3, as DNA: TGTGCCAGCAGGGGGGGGACAGTGGTCTCCTACGAGCAGTACGTC.

This clonotype was seen a handful of times. The chain is built from TRBV7-9 and TRBJ1-2; D remains ambiguous. The CDR3 runs 15 residues. The V and J ends lost 0 bases and 3 bases respectively, with 11 bases between them. Germline V gives CDR1 SEHNR, CDR2 FQNEAQ (reference sequence). This chain's CDR3 is CASSLAHGPHYGYTF. The CDR3 coding sequence is TGTGCCAGCAGCTTAGCTCATGGACCCCACTATGGCTACACCTTC.

This clonotype was detected only a few times. The chain combines TRBV5-6 with TRBJ2-6, with no clear D. V lost 3 bases to trimming and J lost 4 bases, with 8 bases between them. The germline V gene has CDR1 SGHDT and CDR2 YYEEEE. The CDR3 extends over 14 amino acids. The CDR3 reads CASSSLVGANVLTF. The CDR3 DNA sequence: TGTGCCAGCAGCTCCTTAGTGGGGGCCAACGTCCTGACTTTC.

The chain couples TRBV27 to TRBJ2-4; unclear D gene. The V gene lost 8 bases and the J gene lost 0 bases, with 8 bases spanning the gap. The CDR3 contains 13 residues. Germline CDR1 and CDR2: MNHEY and SMNVEV (reference sequence). The CDR3 DNA sequence: TGTGCCAGCTCTACTTTAGCCAAAAACATTCAGTACTTC. Translated, it gives CASSTLAKNIQYF.

The V gene is TRBV14, the J gene TRBJ2-2; TRBD2 matches at 11 bases. V dropped 5 bases and J dropped 1; count of bases not matched to a gene: 3. This CDR3 is 16 amino acids long. Germline CDR1 and CDR2: SGHDN and FVKESK. The CDR3 here is CASSSGLAGNTGELFF. The CDR3 DNA reads TGTGCCAGCAGCTCAGGACTAGCGGGGAACACCGGGGAGCTGTTTTTT.

There are a few counts of this clonotype. The chain uses TRBV5-6 and TRBJ2-7, with D tentatively TRBD2 (5 bases). The CDR3 spans 15 residues. V was clipped by 0 bases and J by 2 bases, with 12 bases between them. The V gene's germline CDR1 is SGHDT and CDR2 YYEEEE. The CDR3 reads CASSLDPGSTYEQYF. The DNA for the CDR3 is TGTGCCAGCAGCTTGGACCCGGGGAGCACCTACGAGCAGTACTTC.

A few counts support this clonotype. The CDR3 protein is CASSQWGGIGLGTEAFF. CDR3 bases: TGCGCCAGCAGCCAATGGGGGGGTATTGGCCTGGGCACTGAAGCTTTCTTT. The chain combines TRBV5-1 with TRBJ1-1, with D maybe TRBD1 (5 bases). Germline V gene lookup returns CDR1 SGHRS and CDR2 YFSETQ. V was cut by 4 bases and J by 4 bases, with 23 bases left in between. The CDR3 totals 17 residues. The full variable domain, rest sourced from reference TRBV5-1 and TRBJ1-1, is KAGVTQTPRYLIKTRGQQVTLSCSPISGHRSVSWYQQTPGQGLQFLFEYFSETQRNKGNFPGRFSGRQFSNSRSEMNVSTLELGDSALYLCASSQWGGIGLGTEAFFGQGTRLTVV.

This clonotype was observed a handful of times. This chain joins TRBV20-1 and TRBJ2-7; TRBD2 matches 8 bases. CDR1 DFQATT and CDR2 SNEGSKA come from the germline V gene (reference sequence). CDR3 length: 14 residues. V gave up 4 bases and J gave up 0 bases; unmatched junction bases: 5. The CDR3 DNA reads as TGCAGTGCTAAGGTAGCGGGGAGCTCCTACGAGCAGTACGTC. It yields the protein CSAKVAGSSYEQYV.

The chain links TRBV6-5 to TRBJ2-2; 10 bases map to TRBD2. This CDR3 contains 14 residues. CDR1 is MNHEY, CDR2 SVGAGI, per germline. CDR3 bases: TGTTCCTCCGGCACTAGCGGGGAAACCGGGGAGCTGTTTTTT. This codes for CSSGTSGETGELFF.

CDR3 DNA sequence: TGCAGTGCTGGGACTTCGGATACGCAGTATTTT. Residues: CSAGTSDTQYF. The J gene is TRBJ2-3, the V gene TRBV20-1; the D gene is possibly TRBD2 (6 bases). Germline lookup yields CDR1 DFQATT and CDR2 SNEGSKA (reference sequence). With 5 bases removed from V and 6 bases from J, the gap between germline ends came to 9 bases. The CDR3 is made up of 11 amino acids.

This clonotype was recorded a few times. V and J are TRBV3-1 and TRBJ2-7; no clear D. CDR3 size: 15 residues. With 4 bases removed from V and 0 bases from J, the gap between germline ends came to 13 bases. The germline gives CDR1 LGHDT, CDR2 YNNKEL (reference sequence). The CDR3 DNA is TGTGCCAGCAGCCGGCGAGGTGGGGACTCCTACGAGCAGTACTTC. Encoded protein: CASSRRGGDSYEQYF.

In its sample, this clonotype was seen many times. The genes are TRBV7-2 and TRBJ2-7, with D hard to call. This CDR3 spans 12 amino acids. V was clipped by 6 bases and J by 4 bases, with 10 bases between them. Germline V CDR1 and CDR2: SGHTA, FQGNSA. The CDR3 sequence is CASSWGSYEQYF. The CDR3, as DNA: TGTGCCAGCAGTTGGGGATCGTACGAGCAGTACTTC.

This clonotype was detected ten times or more. The genes are TRBV20-1 and TRBJ2-3; D is ambiguous. Deletions cut 6 bases from V and 0 bases from J, with 13 bases between. The CDR3 has 14 amino acids. The V gene's germline CDR1 is DFQATT and CDR2 SNEGSKA (reference sequence). The CDR3 is CSAAIAASTDTQYF. The CDR3 DNA reads as TGCAGTGCCGCGATTGCCGCTAGCACAGATACGCAGTATTTT.

This clonotype showed up just a few times. The chain links TRBV20-1 to TRBJ1-2; no firm D call. Germline values: CDR1 DFQATT, CDR2 SNEGSKA (reference sequence). CDR3 size: 11 residues. Trimming removed 2 bases from V and 8 bases from J, with 9 bases in between. The CDR3 coding sequence is TGCAGTGCTAGACAAACCCGGGGCTACACCTTC. Protein sequence: CSARQTRGYTF.

A few counts support this clonotype. The chain recombines TRBV19 with TRBJ1-1; tentative D call: TRBD1 (5 bases). In germline, CDR1 is LNHDA, CDR2 SQIVND (reference sequence). V was shortened by 6 bases and J by 0 bases, with 11 bases between the two germline ends. The CDR3 is 14 amino acids. The CDR3 region has the DNA TGTGCCAGTAGAAAGGGGAGGATGAACACTGAAGCTTTCTTT. It translates to CASRKGRMNTEAFF.